This T cell receptor (beta chain) appears in the sequencing data of a study of blood T cell repertoires in COVID-19. The wider study: Sources were T cells, B-cell-depleted T cells, or PBMCs; the material itself was cDNA or gDNA.

Cohort 3 recovery required two negative PCRs, clearance, or symptom resolution. This clone was observed once. Per the original methods: It was from reference gene primer amplification that nucleated cell counts were estimated. Repertoires were generated with immunoSEQ multiplex PCR, while TCRdb's copy carries only in-frame clones and drops some. V, J and clone size are taken as reported in that table, and D and trimming were inferred from the DNA itself. Of approximately 320,000 clones detected, roughly 87% appear once; the ten largest clones hold approximately 9%. This TCR came from a young woman who had recovered from COVID-19. Sequencing used PBMCs or T cells enriched from blood (not recorded which).

Here the CDR3 reads CASSPPGSTYEQYF. Here the CDR3 DNA reads TGTGCCAGCTCACCCCCAGGGTCGACCTACGAGCAGTACTTC. The chain couples TRBV18 to TRBJ2-7; D might be TRBD1 (5 bases). V lost 3 bases to trimming and J lost 2 bases, with 11 bases between them. Looked up from germline, CDR1 is KGHSH and CDR2 is LQKENI. CDR3 length equals 14 residues.